The following is a T cell receptor (beta chain) sequence with its context. Its target is not known. These data originate in a study of T cell responses to AZD1222 COVID-19 vaccine. V was trimmed by 2 bases and J by 4 bases, leaving 14 bases between them. The germline V gene has CDR1 MNHEY and CDR2 SVGAGI. The CDR3 contains 16 residues. Using immunoSEQ multiplex PCR, the repertoire was profiled, and TCRdb retains in-frame clones only, with some absent. The sample lists 75,000 to 100,000 clones; roughly 90% were seen once. Whole-study results and caveats: Spike-specific TCR breadth and depth grew following two AZD1222 doses. Donors were largely white British and mainly female; clonal diversity was possibly underestimated.

This sequence joins TRBV6-5 and TRBJ2-2; TRBD2 is a possible D gene (5 bases). This specimen was peripheral blood, taken on day 0 of AZD1222 vaccination. The source is an adult in good health. CDR3 residues: CASSYPPDGGTGELFF. In DNA, the CDR3 is TGTGCCAGCAGTTACCCCCCGGACGGAGGCACCGGGGAGCTGTTTTTT.